This TCR beta chain was captured in a study of T cell repertoires in cytomegalovirus infection. About the study: CMV epitopes that were recently identified and HLA-C-restricted were used alongside well-studied HLA-B-restricted ones. The study's findings and limits: The ex vivo response was dominated by HLA-C-restricted CMV-specific TCR beta clonotypes.

TCRdb used MiXCR to reprocess the reads, holding one entry per CDR3 protein. This sample carries some 320,000 distinct CDR3 sequences, about 27% of them seen once, and the ten largest clones take 20%. The CDR3 totals 17 residues. With 3 bases removed from V and 7 bases from J, the gap between germline ends came to 24 bases. A note on this clonotype: Its specificity is unknown.

The chain employs TRBV12-3 or TRBV12-4 and TRBJ2-5; a possible D gene is TRBD2 (5 bases). Sequencing was performed on cultured PBMCs, taken from culture after CMV antigen stimulation. The source of this sequence is a human donor in good health (CMV status not recorded). Some clones in this sample may be carry-over from other donors' samples. In DNA, the CDR3 is TGTGCCAGCAGTTTCTCCTGGCTAGCCCTCTACCGGAGGACCCAGTACTTC. It specifies CASSFSWLALYRRTQYF.